These 2 T cell receptor beta chains share one sample of origin, sequenced in a study of blood T cells in healthy people across ages. With a J-beta primer mix and a sample-barcoded 5' primer, a second PCR ran about 7 to 12 cycles. In TCRdb, the 5' RACE reads were re-called with MiXCR into one record per CDR3 protein. The table lists 800,000 to 950,000 distinct CDR3 sequences, approximately 49% of them singletons. Material: blood. Every receptor here comes from a man aged 30 to 39 in good health.

This clonotype was observed a few times. The chain is built from TRBV4-3 and TRBJ1-1; no definite D call. The V gene lost 4 bases and the J gene lost 1 base, with 10 bases spanning the gap. The CDR3 has 14 residues. Germline values: CDR1 LGHNA, CDR2 YSLEER. CDR3 protein: CASSLEDRNTEAFF. The DNA for the CDR3 is TGCGCCAGCAGCCTAGAGGACCGGAACACTGAAGCTTTCTTT.

J is TRBJ1-2 and V is TRBV30, with TRBD1 identical over 9 bases. The ends lost 2 bases at V and 8 bases at J; junction bases unmatched: 6. Looked up from germline, CDR1 is GTSNPN and CDR2 is SVGIG (reference sequence). The CDR3 extends over 13 amino acids. The CDR3 region is CAWSRGTGRGYTF. DNA for the CDR3: TGTGCCTGGAGTAGGGGGACAGGGCGAGGCTACACCTTC. Filled out from reference TRBV30 and TRBJ1-2, the complete variable domain reads SQTIHQWPATLVQPVGSPLSLECTVEGTSNPNLYWYRQAAGRGLQLLFYSVGIGQISSEVPQNLSASRPQDRQFILSSKKLLLSDSGFYLCAWSRGTGRGYTFGSGTRLTVV.